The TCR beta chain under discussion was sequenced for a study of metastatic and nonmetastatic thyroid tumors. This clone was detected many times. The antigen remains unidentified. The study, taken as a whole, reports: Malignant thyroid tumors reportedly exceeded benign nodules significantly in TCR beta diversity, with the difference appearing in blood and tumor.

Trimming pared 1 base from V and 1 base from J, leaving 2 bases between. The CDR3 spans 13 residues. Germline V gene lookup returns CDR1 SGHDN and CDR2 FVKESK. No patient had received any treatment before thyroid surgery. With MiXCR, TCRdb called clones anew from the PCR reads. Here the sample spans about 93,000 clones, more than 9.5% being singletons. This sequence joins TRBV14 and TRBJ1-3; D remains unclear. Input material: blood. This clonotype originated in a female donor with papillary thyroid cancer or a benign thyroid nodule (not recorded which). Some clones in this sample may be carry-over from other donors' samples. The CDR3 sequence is CASSQGSGNTIYF. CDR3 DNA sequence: TGTGCCAGCAGCCAAGGTTCTGGAAACACCATATATTTT.